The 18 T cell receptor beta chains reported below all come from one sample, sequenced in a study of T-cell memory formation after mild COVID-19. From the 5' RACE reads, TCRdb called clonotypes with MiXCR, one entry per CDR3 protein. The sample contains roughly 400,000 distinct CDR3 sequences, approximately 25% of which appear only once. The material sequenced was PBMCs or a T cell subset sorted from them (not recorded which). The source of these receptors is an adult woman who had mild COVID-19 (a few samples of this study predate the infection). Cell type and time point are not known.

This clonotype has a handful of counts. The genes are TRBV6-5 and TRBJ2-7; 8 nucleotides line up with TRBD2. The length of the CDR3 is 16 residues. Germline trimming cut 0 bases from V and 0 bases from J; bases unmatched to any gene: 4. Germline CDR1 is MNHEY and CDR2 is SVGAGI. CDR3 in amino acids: CASSYSRGGSSYEQYF. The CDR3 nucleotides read TGTGCCAGCAGTTACTCCCGGGGGGGCTCCTCCTACGAGCAGTACTTC.

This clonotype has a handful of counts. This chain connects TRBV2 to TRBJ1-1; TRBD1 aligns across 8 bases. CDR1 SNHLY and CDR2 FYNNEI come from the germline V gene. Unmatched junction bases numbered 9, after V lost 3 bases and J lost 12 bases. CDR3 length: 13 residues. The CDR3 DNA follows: TGTGCCAGCAGTGACCCCAGGGGGCGAATTCCTTTCTTT. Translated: CASSDPRGRIPFF.

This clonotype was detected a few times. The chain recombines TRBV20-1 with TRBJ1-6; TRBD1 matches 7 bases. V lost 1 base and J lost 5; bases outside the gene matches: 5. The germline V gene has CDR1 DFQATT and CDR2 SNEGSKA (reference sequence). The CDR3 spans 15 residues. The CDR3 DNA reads TGCAGTGCTAGAGGGGGGACAGATAATAATTCACCCCTCCACTTT. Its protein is CSARGGTDNNSPLHF.

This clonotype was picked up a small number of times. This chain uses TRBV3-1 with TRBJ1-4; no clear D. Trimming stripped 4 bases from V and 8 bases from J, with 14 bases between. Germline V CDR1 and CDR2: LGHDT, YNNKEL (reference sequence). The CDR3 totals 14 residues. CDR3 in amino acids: CASSPRAGKEKLFF. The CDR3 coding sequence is TGTGCCAGCAGCCCTAGGGCAGGCAAGGAAAAACTGTTTTTT.

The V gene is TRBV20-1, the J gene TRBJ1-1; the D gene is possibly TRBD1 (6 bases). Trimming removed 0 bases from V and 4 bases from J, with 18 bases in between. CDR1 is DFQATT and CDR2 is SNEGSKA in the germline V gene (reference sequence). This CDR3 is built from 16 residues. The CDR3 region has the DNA TGCAGTGCTAGAGATTCCCCCCAGGGGTGGATCACTGAAGCTTTCTTT. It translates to CSARDSPQGWITEAFF.

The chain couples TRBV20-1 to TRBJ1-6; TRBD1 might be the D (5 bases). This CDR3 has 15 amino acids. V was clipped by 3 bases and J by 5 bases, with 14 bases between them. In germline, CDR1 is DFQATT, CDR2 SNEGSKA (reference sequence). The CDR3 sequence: CSASREGKNNSPLHF. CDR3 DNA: TGCAGTGCTAGCCGGGAGGGGAAGAATAATTCACCCCTCCACTTT.

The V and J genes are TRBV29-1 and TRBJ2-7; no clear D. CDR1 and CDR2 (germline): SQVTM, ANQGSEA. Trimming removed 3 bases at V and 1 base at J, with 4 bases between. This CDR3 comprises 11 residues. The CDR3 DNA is TGCAGCGTTGATACATCCTACGAGCAGTACTTC. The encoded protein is CSVDTSYEQYF.

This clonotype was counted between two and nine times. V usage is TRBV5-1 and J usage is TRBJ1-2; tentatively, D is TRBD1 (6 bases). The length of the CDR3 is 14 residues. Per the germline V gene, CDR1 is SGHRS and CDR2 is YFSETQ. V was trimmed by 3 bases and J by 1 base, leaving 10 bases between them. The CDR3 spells CASSSRTDNYGYTF. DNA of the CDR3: TGCGCCAGCAGCTCGCGGACAGATAACTATGGCTACACCTTC.

CDR3 sequence: CSAHQTSGSLQETQYF. The CDR3 DNA is TGCAGTGCTCACCAGACTAGCGGGAGTCTCCAGGAGACCCAGTACTTC. This chain joins TRBV20-1 and TRBJ2-5, with 12 bases lining up with TRBD2. There are 16 residues in the CDR3. Trimming cost V 5 bases and J 5 bases; bases outside gene matches: 12. Germline V gene data show CDR1 as DFQATT and CDR2 as SNEGSKA (reference sequence).

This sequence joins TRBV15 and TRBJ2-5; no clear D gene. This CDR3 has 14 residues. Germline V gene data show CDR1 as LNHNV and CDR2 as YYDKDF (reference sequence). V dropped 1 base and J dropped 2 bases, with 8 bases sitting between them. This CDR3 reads CATSRGTLQETQYF. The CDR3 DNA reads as TGTGCCACCAGCAGAGGAACCCTTCAAGAGACCCAGTACTTC.

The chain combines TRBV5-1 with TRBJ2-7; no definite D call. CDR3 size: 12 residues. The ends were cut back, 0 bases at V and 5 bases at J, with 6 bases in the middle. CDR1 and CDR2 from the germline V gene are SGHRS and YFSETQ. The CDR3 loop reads CASSLDSHEQYF. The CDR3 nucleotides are TGCGCCAGCAGCTTGGATAGTCACGAGCAGTACTTC.

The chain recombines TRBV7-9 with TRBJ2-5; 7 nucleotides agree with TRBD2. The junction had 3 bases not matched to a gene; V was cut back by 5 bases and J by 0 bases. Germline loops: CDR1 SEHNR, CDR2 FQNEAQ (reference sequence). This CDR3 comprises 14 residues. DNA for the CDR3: TGTGCCAGCAGCCCGCGGGGGAACCAAGAGACCCAGTACTTC. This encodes CASSPRGNQETQYF.

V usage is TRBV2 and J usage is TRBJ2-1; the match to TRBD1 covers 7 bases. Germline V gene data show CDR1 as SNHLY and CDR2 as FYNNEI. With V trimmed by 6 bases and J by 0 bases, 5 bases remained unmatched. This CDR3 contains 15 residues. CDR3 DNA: TGTGCCAGCAGGACCGGGACAGCCTCCTACAATGAGCAGTTCTTC. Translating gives CASRTGTASYNEQFF.

The CDR3 is CASSLEAGQGAAEAFF. Written as DNA, the CDR3 is TGTGCCAGCAGCTTAGAGGCGGGACAGGGGGCCGCTGAAGCTTTCTTT. The chain recombines TRBV7-6 with TRBJ1-1; 12 bases are shared with TRBD1. The CDR3 runs to 16 residues. Trimming at V came to 1 base and at J to 6 bases, leaving 6 bases not matched to a gene. Germline V lookup: CDR1 SGHVS, CDR2 FNYEAQ.

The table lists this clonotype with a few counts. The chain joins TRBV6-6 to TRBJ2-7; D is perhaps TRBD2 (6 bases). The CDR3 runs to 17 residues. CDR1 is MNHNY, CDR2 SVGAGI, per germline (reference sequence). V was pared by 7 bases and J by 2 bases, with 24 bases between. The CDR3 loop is CASISGVALDRPYEQYF. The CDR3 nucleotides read TGTGCCAGCATTTCGGGGGTAGCCCTGGACCGCCCCTACGAGCAGTACTTC.

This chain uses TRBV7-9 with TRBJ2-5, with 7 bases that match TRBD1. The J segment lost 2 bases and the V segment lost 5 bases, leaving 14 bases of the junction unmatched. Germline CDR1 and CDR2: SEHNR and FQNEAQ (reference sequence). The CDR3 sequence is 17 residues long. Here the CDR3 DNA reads TGTGCCAGCAGCGAAGACGGGACAGAAGTATGGCAAGAGACCCAGTACTTC. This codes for CASSEDGTEVWQETQYF.

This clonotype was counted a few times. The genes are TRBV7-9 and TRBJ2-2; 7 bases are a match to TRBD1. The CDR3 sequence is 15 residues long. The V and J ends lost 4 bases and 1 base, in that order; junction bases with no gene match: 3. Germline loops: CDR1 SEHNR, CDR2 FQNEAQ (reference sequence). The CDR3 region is CASSSSGGNTGELFF. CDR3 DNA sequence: TGTGCCAGCAGCTCATCAGGGGGGAACACCGGGGAGCTGTTTTTT.

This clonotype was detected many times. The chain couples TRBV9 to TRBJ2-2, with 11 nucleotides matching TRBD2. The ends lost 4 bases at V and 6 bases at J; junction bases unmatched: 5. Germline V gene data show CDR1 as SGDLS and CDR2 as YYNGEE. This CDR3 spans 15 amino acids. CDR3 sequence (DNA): TGTGCCAGCAGCATCGCTAGCGGGGGGTCCGGGGAGCTGTTTTTT. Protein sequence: CASSIASGGSGELFF. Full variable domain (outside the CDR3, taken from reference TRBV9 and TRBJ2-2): DSGVTQTPKHLITATGQRVTLRCSPRSGDLSVYWYQQSLDQGLQFLIQYYNGEERAKGNILERFSAQQFPDLHSELNLSSLELGDSALYFCASSIASGGSGELFFGEGSRLTVL.